This paragraph covers one T cell receptor beta chain sequence. Its recognized antigen is unknown. Per-base qualities were not stored, and no clone one base away is much larger. V and J lose 0 bases and 2 bases, and a span of 15 bases separates them. Looking up the germline V gene yields CDR1 SGHRS and CDR2 YFSETQ. The CDR3 contains 17 residues, cysteine and phenylalanine counted. Of the read, only the CDR3 DNA is kept; its 51 bases are in frame from base 1. This sample is drawn from a study of cytomegalovirus exposure and HLA in healthy donors (dated by TCRdb to the late 2010s). Regarding the study in general: An earlier analysis of some 550 of the donors reported approximately 300 Gb of sequence data and some 100 million unique TCR beta sequences from about 179 million T cells. A separate validation cohort of some 130 different subjects was used in addition to the approximately 640-subject first cohort. Alongside the repertoire data, information on donor age, sex, ethnicity and CMV serostatus was compiled. Rather than using new phenotypic data, the later analysis identified candidate immune exposures from TCR beta sequences and from how often those sequences occurred across donors. The study aimed to test whether signatures of past pathogen exposure could be identified by cataloging public T cell receptors. To predict cytomegalovirus infection status, the study brought together high-throughput TCR immunosequencing, statistical association of individual TCRs with disease status, and machine learning. The genetic ancestry cluster associated with self-reported Caucasian donors included 81% of the 398 genotyped donors. Across 398 genotyped donors of the cohort, an average of about 220,000 unique TCR beta nucleotide sequences per donor were sequenced, and around 20% of those sequences were non-productive. Typing coverage varied by locus: roughly 620-640 donors for A, B, C, DRB1 and DQB1; roughly 520 for DQA1; 606 for DPA1; roughly 470 for DPB1. An earlier analysis of around 580 of the donors used high-throughput TCR beta sequencing to judge whether each TCR beta V gene segment behaved as functional or pseudogenic. An early release covering approximately 600 HLA-typed donors comprised 250 to 350 gigabases of sequencing data and tens of millions of unique TCR sequences. Both class I and class II loci were covered by HLA typing, at four-digit resolution. A later analysis re-examined previously published TCR beta repertoires from around 670 donors and added high-resolution HLA genotyping to investigate patterns of TCR occurrence. Every discovery cohort repertoire had been produced on one sequencing platform. Because of strong linkage in the cohort, four or five DR-DQ haplotypes were treated as single units for association and clustering. A later genetic analysis used genome-wide SNP genotypes for 398 of the 666 donors, treating that subset as a discovery cohort. Using immunosequencing, the study profiled T cell repertoires from 500 to 800 subjects and related those repertoires to cytomegalovirus serostatus. Study-wide conclusions, independent of this receptor: According to the authors, the approach could potentially be generalized to other disease states and immunological phenotypes. Because counts were too low, approximately 18 rarely observed V segments, including chromosome 9 orphons, were excluded from the earlier analysis of some 590 of the donors. A later analysis found that TCR association rates varied across HLA loci, with DRB1 alleles showing the most associated TCRs and HLA-C alleles the fewest. When HLA alleles, especially DR and DQ, strongly co-occurred, TCR associations were difficult to assign to individual alleles. Because HLA typing was unavailable for some donors at each locus, only the typed subset was used in association tests. Specific HLA alleles were associated with 16,951 TCR beta sequences at a false discovery rate of 0.05 in a later analysis. In the study, 150 to 200 TCR beta chains were listed as associated with cytomegalovirus. According to a later genetic analysis, donors in an Asian-associated ancestry cluster had fewer N-insertions in productive TCRs than the approximately 650-donor mean. A further reported finding was that TCR beta sequences accurately predicted the HLA-A and HLA-B alleles for most subjects in the first cohort. For the cohort, immune exposure information was limited to CMV serostatus. Roughly uniform sequencing depth across donors was assumed in presence/absence analyses, although this assumption may not hold. Some IMGT-functional V segments, including TRBV6-2 and TRBV6-3, could not be told apart with the 87-base-pair reads, so those segments were excluded. In an earlier analysis of approximately 590 of the donors, most TCR beta V segments appeared in productive rearrangements about 87% or about 30% of the time, broadly matching IMGT annotations. According to a later analysis, parvovirus B19, influenza, CMV and Epstein-Barr virus appeared linked to several top co-occurrence clusters. The classifier was reported to diagnose cytomegalovirus status with high specificity and sensitivity in both the original and validation cohorts. Most CMV-associated TCR beta chains appeared to be HLA-restricted in a later analysis, and the HLA associations seemed to be driven largely by CMV exposure. A few of the identified cytomegalovirus-associated TCR beta chains were confirmed in vitro to be specific for cytomegalovirus antigens. Linkage disequilibrium might explain the correlated functional status among segregating V segments, but an unknown experimental factor could not be excluded. A later analysis found that HLA-associated TCR beta chains were more clonally expanded and had lower generation probabilities than equally common non-associated chains. A cluster of highly shared sequence variants was judged likely to represent a technical artifact of the sequencing pipeline. In a later genetic analysis, a missense DCLRE1C variant was associated with V-gene and J-gene trimming of TCR beta chains, and the association was replicated in an independent cohort. While some public TCRs were present in many individuals, most TCR sequences turned up only very rarely across donors. The cohort was sequenced for TCR beta chains only, and without alpha or paired-chain data the features that could be detected were limited.

To prepare the library, the immunoSEQ multiplex PCR assay was applied. A mixture of 60 forward primers for TCR Vbeta segments and 13 reverse primers for TCR Jbeta segments was used in the multiplex PCR. A multiplex PCR assay on genomic DNA amplified the CDR3 region of rearranged TCR beta genes. The amplified TCR beta libraries were sequenced on the Illumina HiSeq System as 87-base-pair reads. In the paper's pipeline: A later analysis counted about 82 million unique TCR beta chains across the 666 repertoires, and 10 million to 11 million of these chains were shared by at least two donors. Raw reads were error-corrected and collapsed into unique sequences with a nearest-neighbor algorithm that merged closely related sequences to remove PCR and sequencing errors. To assign V, D and J gene segments, CDR3 sequences were aligned to IMGT reference sequences. For a sequence to be retained, a match of at least six nucleotides to both a V gene segment and a J gene segment was required. Rearrangements were called productive when the CDR3 lacked stop codons and stayed in frame with V and J; all others were non-productive. CDR3 was defined according to IMGT convention as the region running from the second conserved V-encoded cysteine to the conserved J-encoded phenylalanine. The earlier analysis of roughly 590 of the donors excluded sequences that lacked an unambiguous match to a single V gene segment. In an earlier analysis of several hundred of the donors, V segments were called functional above 56.7% productive rearrangements and were called segregating when the between-donor standard deviation exceeded 5%. A statistical classification framework was built to diagnose cytomegalovirus status from the catalog of TCR beta chain sequences. In a later analysis, TCR nucleotide sequences were compared against IMGT/GENE-DB human TR gene sequences so that V and J genes could be assigned. A later analysis assigned CDR3 sequences and most-parsimonious VDJ recombination scenarios with the TCRdist pipeline. In a later analysis, each TCR beta chain was defined by its CDR3 amino acid sequence together with its V-gene family, and reads lacking a unique V-gene family were excluded. As a way to deal with suspected cross-contamination and a sequencing artifact, a later analysis dropped 450 to 600 nucleotide sequences that were highly shared and had low generation probability. A later analysis calculated a clonal expansion index for each public chain from normalized within-repertoire ranks of inferred template counts. In a later analysis, generation probabilities were computed using a VDJ recombination model fitted to out-of-frame rearrangements, and the results were checked against IGoR. A later analysis scored TCR-TCR, TCR-HLA and TCR-CMV co-occurrence with hypergeometric tests, applying a repertoire-size bias correction to TCR pairs. In a later analysis, false discovery rates were estimated by permuting HLA or CMV assignments 20 times. In a later analysis, co-occurring TCRs were grouped with DBSCAN, and TCRdist sequence similarity was added when clustering was performed within HLA-allele-positive subsets. Co-occurrence clustering excluded repertoires with fewer than 30,000 or more than 120,000 public chains, plus five with anomalous nucleotide sharing. Imported from immuneACCESS, the table was reduced by TCRdb to in-frame sequences with V and J called. These copies leave out some clones; in studies compared against another copy, an unresolved V gene accounts for under half, and the cause of the remainder is not known. The V and J calls and the clone size are those of that table, but D and trimming were determined from the DNA. The sample table contains over 150,000 clones; only one count was recorded for roughly 72% of them. The ten most abundant clones make up around 1.9% of the sample.

In total, over 600 healthy bone marrow donors made up the cohort. At the time of sampling, all cohort members were nominally healthy, though unrecorded immune exposures were likely present. The donor was CMV seronegative and was included in the group of a few hundred seronegative cohort members. A peripheral blood sample was collected from each donor, and TCR beta sequencing was performed on peripheral blood mononuclear cells. The Qiagen DNeasy Blood Extraction Kit was used to extract genomic DNA from the blood cell samples. Material for sequencing was PBMCs. The receptor was derived from a man aged 25-45 years in good health and CMV-seronegative. The receptor chain draws on TRBV5-1 and TRBJ2-1; matching of 5 bases hints at TRBD2 as the D gene. CDR3 protein: CASSLEWRPGTYNEQFF. The nucleotide sequence reads as follows: TGCGCCAGCAGCTTGGAATGGAGGCCCGGAACCTACAATGAGCAGTTCTTC.